This TCR beta chain was found in a study of T cells in localized non-small cell lung cancer. Germline CDR1 SGHNT, CDR2 YYREEE (reference sequence). The V end lost 4 bases, the J end lost 5 bases, and 15 bases lay between the germline ends. The CDR3 runs to 14 residues. Generated by immunoSEQ multiplex PCR, the TCRdb table keeps only in-frame clones and is missing some. This sample carries fewer than 90,000 clones, over 60% of them seen once, and the ten largest clones take over 15%. Sample: PBMCs, taken before any cancer treatment. This chain joins TRBV5-4 and TRBJ2-5; D is perhaps TRBD1 (6 bases). The source is a man between 40 and 75 years old with stage II squamous cell lung carcinoma. For the CDR3, the DNA is TGTGCCAGCAGCGGTAAACAGGGTGGGGAGACCCAGTACTTC. Its protein is CASSGKQGGETQYF.